This T cell receptor beta chain is drawn from a study of somatic mutations in cytotoxic T cells in rheumatoid arthritis. About the research overall: Selected T-cell populations stained with V beta antibodies were isolated by flow sorting to nearly 100% purity; these included V beta1+ cells subjected to TCRB sequencing.

Findings and caveats of the study: The study found that the largest CD8+ clone exceeded 20% of CD8+ cells in about an eighth of the roughly 65 patients. Within the rheumatoid arthritis patients, CD8+ clonality went up as age increased (Spearman r ~ 0.5). The same was not true of the healthy controls.

Assay: immunoSEQ multiplex PCR; the TCRdb copy retains only in-frame clones and omits some. The sample carries tens of thousands of clones, around 80% recorded once. Comments on this clone: What it recognizes is unknown.

The V gene's germline CDR1 is SEHNR and CDR2 FQNEAQ (reference sequence). J gave up 5 bases and V 5 bases, and 5 bases lay outside the gene matches. This CDR3 contains 14 residues. Isolating CD4+ and CD8+ cells involved positive magnetic bead selection on an AutoMACS. Their purity was then checked by flow cytometry. Sequenced: CD8+ T cells sorted from blood. J is TRBJ1-1 and V is TRBV7-9, with TRBD1 matching 10 bases. The source is a man between 45 and 60 years old in good health. This CDR3 reads CASSPDRGRTEAFF. As DNA, the CDR3 is TGTGCCAGCAGCCCCGACAGGGGGCGGACTGAAGCTTTCTTT.